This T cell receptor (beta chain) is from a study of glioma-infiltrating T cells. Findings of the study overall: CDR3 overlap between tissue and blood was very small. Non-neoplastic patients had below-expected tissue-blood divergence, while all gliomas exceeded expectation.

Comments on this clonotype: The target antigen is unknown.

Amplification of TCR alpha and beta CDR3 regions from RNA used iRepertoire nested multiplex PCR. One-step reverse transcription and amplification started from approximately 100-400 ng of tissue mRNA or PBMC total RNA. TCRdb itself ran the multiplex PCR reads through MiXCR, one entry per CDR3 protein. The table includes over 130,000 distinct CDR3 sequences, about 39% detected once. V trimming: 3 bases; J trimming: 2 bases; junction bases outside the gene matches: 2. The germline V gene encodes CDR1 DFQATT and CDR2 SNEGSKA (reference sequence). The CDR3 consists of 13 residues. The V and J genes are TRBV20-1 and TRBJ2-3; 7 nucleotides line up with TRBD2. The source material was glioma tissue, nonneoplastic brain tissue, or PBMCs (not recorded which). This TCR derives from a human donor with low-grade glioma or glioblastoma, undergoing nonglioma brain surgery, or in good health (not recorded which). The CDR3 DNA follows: TGCAGTGCTAGGCGGGGGTCCACAGATACGCAGTATTTT. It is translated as CSARRGSTDTQYF.